The sample holds a few counts of the clone carrying this T cell receptor beta chain. Its target is not known. Sample barcodes and UMIs were carried by the TCR alpha and TCR beta cDNA libraries that 5'RACE generated with constant-segment primers. TCRdb re-called the 5' RACE reads with MiXCR, one entry per CDR3 protein. The profile covers some 270,000 distinct CDR3 sequences, with 15% appearing a single time and 2.1% taken by the ten largest. This sample is drawn from a study of T-cell memory formation after mild COVID-19. The overall study: Largely donor-specific sequence clusters came from two donors. Study conclusions and caveats: That cross-reactive memory joined was suggested by some responding clones appearing in pre-infection memory. Chiefly within CM and EM were the contracting CD4+ clones; CD8+ ones were within EMRA.

The V gene's germline CDR1 is LNHDA and CDR2 SQIVND (reference sequence). CDR3 length: 17 amino acids. The V gene lost 6 bases and the J gene lost 0 bases, with 20 bases spanning the gap. The sample taken for sequencing was PBMCs or a T cell subset sorted from them (not recorded which). The chain carries TRBV19 and TRBJ1-1; D not certain. The sequence derives from an adult woman who had mild COVID-19 (a few samples of this study predate the infection). Cell type and time point are not known. In DNA, the CDR3 is TGTGCCAGTAGCCGGAGGGCCATCTTAAACTTGAACACTGAAGCTTTCTTT. Its translation is CASSRRAILNLNTEAFF.